This is a list of T cell receptor beta chains from one sample in a study of CD8 T cells in ankylosing spondylitis. One entry per CDR3 protein, called by TCRdb with MiXCR from the 5' RACE reads. This repertoire shows roughly 700,000 distinct CDR3 sequences, roughly 19% found once; its top ten account for under 20%. The sample taken for sequencing was blood, either unsorted or a sorted T cell fraction (not recorded which). Receptor source: a male donor with ankylosing spondylitis. CDR3s include the opening cysteine and the closing phenylalanine or tryptophan. A D gene is named only where the DNA matches it firmly. Expanded clones get a size class; other rows say once, few or many, or leave the size out.

.	.	TRBV12-3/TRBV12-4	TRBJ2-2	CASGPQAAGELFF	TGTGCCAGCGGCCCCCAGGCGGCCGGGGAGCTGTTTTTT
many	.	TRBV10-3	TRBJ2-7	CAISPTGTTAEQYF	TGTGCCATCAGCCCGACGGGGACAACCGCCGAGCAGTACTTC
.	.	TRBV10-3	TRBJ1-2	CAISGQGNNNYGYTF	TGTGCCATCAGTGGGCAGGGGAACAATAACTATGGCTACACCTTC
few	.	TRBV4-2	TRBJ1-1	CASRHEGDTEAFF	TGTGCCAGCAGGCATGAGGGGGACACTGAAGCTTTCTTT
many	TRBD2	TRBV28	TRBJ2-2	CATGTSGLANTGELFF	TGTGCCACCGGGACTAGCGGTCTCGCGAACACCGGGGAGCTGTTTTTT
.	TRBD1	TRBV5-6	TRBJ2-2	CASSWDRGTGELFF	TGTGCCAGCAGCTGGGACAGGGGCACCGGGGAGCTGTTTTTT
.	.	TRBV9	TRBJ2-1	CASSQLGTSFGDNEQFF	TGTGCCAGCAGCCAACTAGGGACTTCCTTCGGGGACAATGAGCAGTTCTTC
.	.	TRBV3-1	TRBJ2-1	CASSQARSNEQFF	TGTGCCAGCAGCCAAGCCCGCAGCAATGAGCAGTTCTTC
few	.	TRBV20-1	TRBJ2-4	CSARGDGDIQYF	TGCAGTGCTAGGGGGGACGGGGACATTCAGTACTTC
.	TRBD2	TRBV20-1	TRBJ2-3	CSAGTSGRAWDTQYF	TGCAGTGCTGGGACTAGCGGGAGGGCGTGGGATACGCAGTATTTT
many	TRBD1	TRBV24-1	TRBJ1-5	CATSASGGGESQPQHF	TGTGCCACCAGTGCCTCGGGAGGGGGCGAATCTCAGCCCCAGCATTTT
few	TRBD2	TRBV20-1	TRBJ2-1	CSARRREGWDEQFF	TGCAGTGCTAGACGCCGGGAGGGTTGGGATGAGCAGTTCTTC
.	.	TRBV5-1	TRBJ2-3	CASNSLAFGDTQYF	TGCGCCAGCAACTCCCTTGCCTTTGGGGATACGCAGTATTTT